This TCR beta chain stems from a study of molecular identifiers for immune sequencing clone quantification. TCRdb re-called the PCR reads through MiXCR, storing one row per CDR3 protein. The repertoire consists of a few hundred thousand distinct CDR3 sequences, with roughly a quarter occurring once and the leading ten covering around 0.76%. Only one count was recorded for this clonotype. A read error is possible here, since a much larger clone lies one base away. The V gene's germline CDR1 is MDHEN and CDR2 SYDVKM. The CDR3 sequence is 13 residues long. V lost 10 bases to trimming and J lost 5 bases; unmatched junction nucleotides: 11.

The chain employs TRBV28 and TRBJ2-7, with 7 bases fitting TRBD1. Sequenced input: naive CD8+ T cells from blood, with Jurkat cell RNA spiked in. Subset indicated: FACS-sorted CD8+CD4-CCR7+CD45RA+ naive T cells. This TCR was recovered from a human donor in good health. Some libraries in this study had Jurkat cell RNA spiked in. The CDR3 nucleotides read TGTGCCAACAGCCCCTCCCAGGGGGACGAGCAGTACTTC. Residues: CANSPSQGDEQYF.